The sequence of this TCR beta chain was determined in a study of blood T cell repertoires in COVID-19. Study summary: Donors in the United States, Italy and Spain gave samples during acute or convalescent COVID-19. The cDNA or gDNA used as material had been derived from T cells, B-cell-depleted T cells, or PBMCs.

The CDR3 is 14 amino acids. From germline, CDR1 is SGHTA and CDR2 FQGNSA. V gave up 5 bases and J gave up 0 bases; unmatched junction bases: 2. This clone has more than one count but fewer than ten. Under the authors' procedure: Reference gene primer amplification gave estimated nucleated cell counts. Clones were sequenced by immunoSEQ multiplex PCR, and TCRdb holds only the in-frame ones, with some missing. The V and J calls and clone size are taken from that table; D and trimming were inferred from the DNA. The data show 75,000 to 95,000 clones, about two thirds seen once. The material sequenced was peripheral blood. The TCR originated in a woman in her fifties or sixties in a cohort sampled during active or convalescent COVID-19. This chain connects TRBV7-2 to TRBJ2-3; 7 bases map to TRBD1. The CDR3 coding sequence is TGTGCCAGCAGCGGGACAGCTAGCACAGATACGCAGTATTTT. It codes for CASSGTASTDTQYF. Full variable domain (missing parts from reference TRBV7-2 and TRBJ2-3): GAGVSQSPSNKVTEKGKDVELRCDPISGHTALYWYRQSLGQGLEFLIYFQGNSAPDKSGLPSDRFSAERTGGSVSTLTIQRTQQEDSAVYLCASSGTASTDTQYFGPGTRLTVL.